The text below deals with one T cell receptor (beta chain). The antigen is unknown. This entry is derived from a study of somatic mutations in cytotoxic T cells in rheumatoid arthritis. CDR3 length equals 14 residues. Germline V CDR1 and CDR2: MNHEY, SVGAGI. V gave up 4 bases and J gave up 3 bases, with 12 bases separating them. Whole-study results and caveats: Among around 70 patients, about eight showed a largest CD8+ clone that surpassed 20% of CD8+ cells. Age-dependent increases in CD8+ clonality occurred in rheumatoid arthritis patients but not in healthy controls. CD8+ T cells showed clonality that did not differ significantly between patients with rheumatoid arthritis and age-matched healthy controls.

Positive selection using magnetic beads isolated the CD4+ and CD8+ cells (purity was checked by flow cytometry). Sequenced by immunoSEQ multiplex PCR; TCRdb stores in-frame clones only, minus some. The sample includes around 15,000 clones, roughly 72% of them seen just once. The chain employs TRBV6-5 and TRBJ1-2, with a tentative D call TRBD1 (5 bases). This TCR came from an adult with rheumatoid arthritis. Specimen: CD8+ T cells sorted from blood. CDR3 loop: CASSFRVFDYGYTF. The CDR3 coding sequence is TGTGCCAGCAGTTTCAGGGTTTTTGACTATGGCTACACCTTC.